The 27 T cell receptor beta chains presented below share a single source sample, sequenced in a study of memory CD4+ T cells and cytomegalovirus serostatus. Single viable CD3+CD4+CD8-CD45RO+ cells were sorted as the memory CD4+ T cells. Sequencing used immunoSEQ multiplex PCR; TCRdb keeps in-frame clones, though not all of them. The sample records 50,000 to 65,000 clones, 70% to 80% being singletons. Input material: memory CD4+ T cells from blood. The receptors were gathered from an adult in good health and CMV-seropositive.

The CDR3 nucleotides are TGTGCCAGCAGGAACAGCGGAAGCTCCTACAATGAGCAGTTCTTC. Its protein is CASRNSGSSYNEQFF. This chain links TRBV28 with TRBJ2-1, with D tentatively TRBD2 (5 bases). CDR3 length: 15 amino acids. Trimming pared 6 bases from V and 0 bases from J, leaving 12 bases between. The germline V gene encodes CDR1 MDHEN and CDR2 SYDVKM.

The chain combines TRBV5-5 with TRBJ2-7, with D perhaps assigned TRBD1 or TRBD2 (5 bases each). Germline V gene lookup returns CDR1 SGHKS and CDR2 YYEKEE (reference sequence). This CDR3 is built from 17 residues. V was shortened by 6 bases and J by 0 bases, with 22 bases between the two germline ends. CDR3 protein: CASTAPPLGRRSYEQYF. In DNA, the CDR3 is TGTGCCAGCACCGCCCCCCCCTTGGGACGCCGCTCCTACGAGCAGTACTTC.

This chain links TRBV19 with TRBJ2-2; D may be TRBD2 (6 bases). This CDR3 has 15 residues. CDR1 and CDR2 from the germline V gene are LNHDA and SQIVND (reference sequence). Between the trimmed V and J ends, which lost 1 base and 5 bases, there was a span of 11 bases. The CDR3 sequence: CASSIAGVGTGELFF. In DNA form, the CDR3 reads TGTGCCAGTAGTATAGCGGGGGTTGGGACCGGGGAGCTGTTTTTT.

Relative to its sample, this clone is medium-sized. V usage is TRBV7-8 and J usage is TRBJ1-3; D is undetermined. The germline V and J ends were trimmed by 2 bases and 5 bases, with 7 bases remaining between them. This CDR3 is 13 amino acids long. Looked up from germline, CDR1 is SGHVS and CDR2 is FQNEAQ. Here the CDR3 reads CASSLSRRNTIYF. The CDR3 region has the DNA TGTGCCAGCAGCTTATCCAGAAGAAACACCATATATTTT.

This clone was observed a handful of times. The gene calls are TRBV29-1 and TRBJ1-5; no reliable D call. Germline-derived CDR1 and CDR2 are SQVTM and ANQGSEA. Trimming removed 0 bases at V and 6 bases at J, with 6 bases between. The CDR3 consists of 12 residues. CDR3 nucleotide sequence: TGCAGCGTTGAAGATCAAGGTCAGCCCCAGCATTTT. It specifies CSVEDQGQPQHF.

In its sample, this clone was seen once. The chain recombines TRBV6-1 with TRBJ2-7; D possibly corresponds to TRBD1 (5 bases). CDR3 size: 14 residues. V lost 6 bases, J lost 7 bases, and 19 bases lay in between. Germline V gene sequence: CDR1 MNHNS, CDR2 SASEGT. DNA of the CDR3: TGTGCCAGCAGCCAGGGTCGCGCAGCAAGGGAGCAGTACTTC. Protein sequence: CASSQGRAAREQYF.

The rearrangement joins TRBV30 to TRBJ1-4; TRBD1 is a possible D gene (6 bases). This CDR3 is built from 13 residues. Germline values: CDR1 GTSNPN, CDR2 SVGIG (reference sequence). V was clipped by 4 bases and J by 8 bases, with 14 bases between them. This CDR3 reads CAWKGGLMEKLFF. The CDR3 DNA follows: TGTGCCTGGAAGGGGGGTCTTATGGAAAAACTGTTTTTT.

The J gene is TRBJ2-6, the V gene TRBV5-4, with 8 bases aligning to TRBD1. The CDR3 has 18 amino acids. The germline CDR1 and CDR2 sequences are SGHNT and YYREEE (reference sequence). Trimming cost V 4 bases and J 0 bases; bases outside gene matches: 9. CDR3 bases: TGTGCCAGCAGCCAAAAGCGGACAGGGTCCTCTGGGGCCAACGTCCTGACTTTC. Its protein is CASSQKRTGSSGANVLTF.

The chain uses TRBV27 and TRBJ1-2; D not certain. The CDR3 length is 14 residues. Germline V CDR1 and CDR2: MNHEY, SMNVEV (reference sequence). Trimming removed 6 bases from V and 2 bases from J, with 13 bases in between. CDR3 DNA: TGTGCCAGCAGAATTGGCTCCAGGAACTATGGCTACACCTTC. Its translation is CASRIGSRNYGYTF.

V gene TRBV27 combines with J gene TRBJ2-3; the match to TRBD2 covers 14 bases. This CDR3 is built from 19 residues. V lost 6 bases and J lost 2; bases outside the gene matches: 13. Germline lookup yields CDR1 MNHEY and CDR2 SMNVEV (reference sequence). The CDR3 protein is CASSGTSGRPNQNTDTQYF. For the CDR3, the DNA is TGTGCCAGCAGCGGGACTAGCGGGAGACCGAACCAGAACACAGATACGCAGTATTTT.

This clone was counted only a few times. The J gene is TRBJ2-1, the V gene TRBV29-1; D is possibly TRBD2 (6 bases). Germline CDR1 SQVTM, CDR2 ANQGSEA. The CDR3 length is 14 residues. Trimming removed 5 bases from V and 8 bases from J, with 19 bases in between. In DNA, the CDR3 is TGCAGCGTTCGTGGGCAGCGGGTGTCGGATGAGCAGTTCTTC. This codes for CSVRGQRVSDEQFF.

This clone was picked up a small number of times. V usage is TRBV5-6 and J usage is TRBJ1-2; D gene ambiguous. Germline V gives CDR1 SGHDT, CDR2 YYEEEE. V lost 4 bases, J lost 0 bases, and 7 bases lay in between. The CDR3 contains 13 residues. The CDR3: CASSPGANYGYTF. The CDR3 region has the DNA TGTGCCAGCAGCCCCGGCGCTAACTATGGCTACACCTTC. The whole variable domain, remainder taken from reference TRBV5-6 and TRBJ1-2, is DAGVTQSPTHLIKTRGQQVTLRCSPKSGHDTVSWYQQALGQGPQFIFQYYEEEERQRGNFPDRFSGHQFPNYSSELNVNALLLGDSALYLCASSPGANYGYTFGSGTRLTVV.

This rearrangement joins TRBV29-1 to TRBJ2-3; D is uncertain. The CDR3 is 18 residues long. Germline V lookup: CDR1 SQVTM, CDR2 ANQGSEA. Trimming cost V 1 base and J 1 base, with 21 bases left between them. The CDR3 protein is CSVEVLTLDFRGTDTQYF. CDR3 DNA: TGCAGCGTTGAAGTTCTGACCCTCGATTTTCGAGGCACAGATACGCAGTATTTT.

V gene TRBV15 combines with J gene TRBJ2-1; no clear D gene. CDR3 length: 13 residues. CDR1 is LNHNV, CDR2 YYDKDF, per germline (reference sequence). The germline V and J ends were trimmed by 0 bases and 10 bases, with 10 bases remaining between them. CDR3 protein: CATSREMVGEQFF. CDR3 in DNA: TGTGCCACCAGCAGAGAGATGGTTGGCGAGCAGTTCTTC.

CDR3 sequence: CASSITVYGGELFF. CDR3 DNA sequence: TGTGCCAGTAGTATAACTGTTTACGGGGGGGAGCTGTTTTTT. The chain recombines TRBV19 with TRBJ2-2, with unresolved D. With 2 bases removed from V and 8 bases from J, the gap between germline ends came to 12 bases. Germline-derived CDR1 and CDR2 are LNHDA and SQIVND (reference sequence). The CDR3 contains 14 residues.

The CDR3 loop is CASSELGTSGSYEQYV. In DNA form, the CDR3 reads TGCGCCAGCAGTGAGTTAGGGACTAGCGGCTCCTACGAGCAGTACGTC. The chain uses TRBV10-2 and TRBJ2-7; 11 bases agree with TRBD2. Germline trimming cut 1 base from V and 0 bases from J; bases unmatched to any gene: 2. The CDR3 is 16 amino acids. Germline loops: CDR1 WSHSY, CDR2 SAAADI.

V is TRBV18 and J is TRBJ2-5; no reliable D call. Trimming cost V 6 bases and J 5 bases, with 13 bases left between them. Germline V gives CDR1 KGHSH, CDR2 LQKENI. The CDR3 is made up of 13 amino acids. The CDR3 region is CASSWASRETQYF. The CDR3 DNA is TGTGCCAGCTCCTGGGCCTCGCGGGAGACCCAGTACTTC.

V gene TRBV6-1 combines with J gene TRBJ1-3; D unclear. V lost 7 bases, J lost 0 bases, and 4 bases lay in between. This CDR3 contains 12 residues. The germline gives CDR1 MNHNS, CDR2 SASEGT. CDR3 DNA: TGTGCCAGCATTAACTCTGGAAACACCATATATTTT. It is translated as CASINSGNTIYF.

V and J are TRBV28 and TRBJ1-5; possibly TRBD1 for D (6 bases). This CDR3 spans 16 amino acids. Looked up from germline, CDR1 is MDHEN and CDR2 is SYDVKM. The ends were cut back, 2 bases at V and 7 bases at J, with 18 bases in the middle. CDR3: CASSLGGGPVGQPQHF. The DNA for the CDR3 is TGTGCCAGCAGTTTAGGAGGGGGGCCGGTTGGACAGCCCCAGCATTTT. The variable domain in full, with the rest retrieved from reference TRBV28 and TRBJ1-5, is DVKVTQSSRYLVKRTGEKVFLECVQDMDHENMFWYRQDPGLGLRLIYFSYDVKMKEKGDIPEGYSVSREKKERFSLILESASTNQTSMYLCASSLGGGPVGQPQHFGDGTRLSIL.

This rearrangement joins TRBV6-5 to TRBJ2-2; D may be TRBD1 or TRBD2 (5 bases each). Germline CDR1 is MNHEY and CDR2 is SVGAGI. CDR3 length: 12 residues. Trimming stripped 5 bases from V and 8 bases from J, with 9 bases between. CDR3 bases: TGTGCCAGCAGTCTGGGGGTTGGGGAGCTGTTTTTT. This translates into CASSLGVGELFF.

The chain links TRBV19 to TRBJ1-2; the D is unclear. CDR1 LNHDA and CDR2 SQIVND come from the germline V gene (reference sequence). The V gene lost 4 bases and the J gene lost 2 bases, with 8 bases spanning the gap. This CDR3 comprises 13 residues. The CDR3, as DNA: TGTGCCAGTAGTAGGCCGGAAAACTATGGCTACACCTTC. Its translation is CASSRPENYGYTF. The variable domain in full, completed from reference TRBV19 and TRBJ1-2, reads DGGITQSPKYLFRKEGQNVTLSCEQNLNHDAMYWYRQDPGQGLRLIYYSQIVNDFQKGDIAEGYSVSREKKESFPLTVTSAQKNPTAFYLCASSRPENYGYTFGSGTRLTVV.

CDR3 sequence reads: CAWSVPDTEAFF. As DNA, the CDR3 is TGTGCCTGGAGTGTACCGGACACTGAAGCTTTCTTT. The V call is TRBV30, the J call TRBJ1-1; D uncertain. CDR1 is GTSNPN and CDR2 is SVGIG in the germline V gene (reference sequence). Trimming removed 0 bases at V and 3 bases at J, with 5 bases between. The CDR3 is 12 residues long. The variable domain in full, with the rest retrieved from reference TRBV30 and TRBJ1-1, is SQTIHQWPATLVQPVGSPLSLECTVEGTSNPNLYWYRQAAGRGLQLLFYSVGIGQISSEVPQNLSASRPQDRQFILSSKKLLLSDSGFYLCAWSVPDTEAFFGQGTRLTVV.

The chain uses TRBV5-1 and TRBJ1-1; D is unclear. The V end lost 0 bases, the J end lost 5 bases, and 11 bases lay between the germline ends. The CDR3 runs 14 residues. The germline V gene encodes CDR1 SGHRS and CDR2 YFSETQ. Written as DNA, the CDR3 is TGCGCCAGCAGCTTGGGGGGTTCGGAGACTGAAGCTTTCTTT. Amino acid sequence: CASSLGGSETEAFF.

This clone has a single count. The CDR3 region has the DNA TGCGCCAGCAGCCCTAGCGGGAATGCTTACGGGGAGCTGTTTTTT. Its translation is CASSPSGNAYGELFF. The chain uses TRBV4-3 and TRBJ2-2, with TRBD2 matching 9 bases. Trimming at V came to 4 bases and at J to 7 bases, leaving 7 bases not matched to a gene. Germline lookup yields CDR1 LGHNA and CDR2 YSLEER. The CDR3 spans 15 residues.

The J gene is TRBJ1-2, the V gene TRBV7-9; the match to TRBD1 covers 7 bases. Germline V gene data show CDR1 as SEHNR and CDR2 as FQNEAQ (reference sequence). Trimming at V came to 5 bases and at J to 4 bases, leaving 7 bases not matched to a gene. This CDR3 is 14 amino acids long. Here the CDR3 DNA reads TGTGCCAGCAGCACCCAGACAGGGCTCTATGGCTACACCTTC. Translating it yields CASSTQTGLYGYTF. The full variable domain, in which reference TRBV7-9 and TRBJ1-2 provide the parts outside the CDR3, is DTGVSQNPRHKITKRGQNVTFRCDPISEHNRLYWYRQTLGQGPEFLTYFQNEAQLEKSRLLSDRFSAERPKGSFSTLEIQRTEQGDSAMYLCASSTQTGLYGYTFGSGTRLTVV.

This clone ranks as medium-sized (0.01 to 0.1%). This rearrangement joins TRBV7-2 to TRBJ1-5; no firm D call. This CDR3 region has 15 residues. The V and J ends lost 5 bases and 1 base respectively, with 12 bases between them. Germline lookup yields CDR1 SGHTA and CDR2 FQGNSA. CDR3 nucleotide sequence: TGTGCCAGCAGCGCCGTCCCCTCAAGCAATCAGCCCCAGCATTTT. It encodes CASSAVPSSNQPQHF.

This sequence joins TRBV4-1 and TRBJ2-1, with D unresolved. The CDR3 contains 16 residues. Per germline, CDR1 MGHRA and CDR2 YSYEKL. The germline V and J ends were trimmed by 1 base and 3 bases, with 13 bases remaining between them. As DNA, the CDR3 is TGCGCCAGCAGCCAAGTTGATCTGATAAGCTACAATGAGCAGTTCTTC. Translated, it gives CASSQVDLISYNEQFF.